The clone carrying this T cell receptor (beta chain) was seen at least ten times. The antigen is unknown. iRepertoire HTBI primers and Arm-PCR of CDR3 regions built TCR beta libraries. MiXCR was run by TCRdb on the multiplex PCR reads, yielding one entry per CDR3 protein. Of fewer than 450,000 distinct CDR3 sequences in the sample, under 25% are singletons; the top ten hold less than 25%. Documented time point: persistent/refractory GD, antithyroid drugs over 5 years with positive TRAb. After RNA was extracted from PBMCs, the TCR library was made from it. The germline CDR1 and CDR2 sequences are GTSNPN and SVGIG (reference sequence). V was trimmed by 2 bases and J by 6 bases, leaving 8 bases between them. The CDR3 is made up of 13 amino acids. The data were taken from a study of regulatory T cells in long-lasting Graves disease. Study-level findings and limits: Persistent patients shared more public clonotypes (approximately 2,900) than new patients (roughly 1,000). Peripheral blood alone, not thyroid tissue, underwent study.

The sequence came from a female donor with Graves disease. V and J are TRBV30 and TRBJ1-6; no firm D call. The sequencing used peripheral blood mononuclear cells (PBMCs), collected when the disease was refractory, from a patient treated with antithyroid drugs. CDR3 sequence reads: CAWSPKGNSPLHF. As DNA, the CDR3 is TGTGCCTGGAGTCCAAAGGGTAATTCACCCCTCCACTTT.